What follows are 10 T cell receptor beta chains derived from one specimen sequenced in a study of cytomegalovirus exposure and HLA in healthy donors. A multiplex PCR was run with 60 Vbeta primers and 13 Jbeta primers. Some clones are missing from TCRdb's copy, which holds only in-frame ones; the method was immunoSEQ multiplex PCR. The data hold under 150,000 clones, with roughly three quarters observed a single time. Sequencing used PBMCs. The receptors come from a woman between 18 and 29 years old in good health and CMV-seronegative.

Of note for this clone: One end of the junction varies from germline; a read error may be responsible. V is TRBV7-9 and J is TRBJ1-1, with TRBD1 matching over 10 bases. The CDR3 is made up of 16 amino acids. The germline V gene has CDR1 SEHNR and CDR2 FQNEAQ (reference sequence). The CDR3 DNA follows: TGTTCCAGCAGACCCGGACAGGGGGATGGTTGGACTGAAGCTTTCTTT. This sequence encodes CSSRPGQGDGWTEAFF.

The chain employs TRBV30 and TRBJ1-4, with 7 nucleotides matching TRBD1. The CDR3 is made up of 13 amino acids. After removal of 2 bases from V and 8 bases from J, the junction contained 5 bases not matched to a gene. The germline V gene has CDR1 GTSNPN and CDR2 SVGIG (reference sequence). The CDR3, as DNA: TGTGCCTGGAGTTTCACAGGGGTAGAAAAACTGTTTTTT. Protein: CAWSFTGVEKLFF.

V is TRBV5-5 and J is TRBJ1-1; no clear D gene. CDR1 is SGHKS and CDR2 is YYEKEE in the germline V gene (reference sequence). Trimming stripped 1 base from V and 0 bases from J, with 7 bases between. This CDR3 is 14 amino acids long. This CDR3 reads CASSLFGVNTEAFF. CDR3 coding DNA: TGTGCCAGCAGCTTGTTTGGAGTGAACACTGAAGCTTTCTTT. Drawing the rest from reference TRBV5-5 and TRBJ1-1, the complete variable domain is DAGVTQSPTHLIKTRGQQVTLRCSPISGHKSVSWYQQVLGQGPQFIFQYYEKEERGRGNFPDRFSARQFPNYSSELNVNALLLGDSALYLCASSLFGVNTEAFFGQGTRLTVV.

This clone was seen just once. The chain has TRBV18 and TRBJ1-1; no reliable D call. Trimming cost V 3 bases and J 5 bases, with 10 bases left between them. CDR1 and CDR2 (germline): KGHSH, LQKENI. This CDR3 region has 13 residues. CDR3 protein: CASSPSPGTEAFF. In DNA, the CDR3 is TGTGCCAGCTCACCGAGTCCGGGGACTGAAGCTTTCTTT.

V and J are TRBV7-2 and TRBJ2-1; TRBD1 might be the D (5 bases). V was cut by 1 base and J by 0 bases, with 13 bases left in between. This CDR3 comprises 17 residues. Germline V gene lookup returns CDR1 SGHTA and CDR2 FQGNSA. CDR3 nucleotides: TGTGCCAGCAGCTTAGATCAGGGTCCCCCCTCCTACAATGAGCAGTTCTTC. Amino acids: CASSLDQGPPSYNEQFF.

The chain carries TRBV19 and TRBJ1-5; D not resolved. V lost 3 bases, J lost 7 bases, and 13 bases lay in between. Germline CDR1 is LNHDA and CDR2 is SQIVND (reference sequence). The CDR3 length is 14 residues. Here the CDR3 DNA reads TGTGCCAGTAGTATCGGTTACGGAGGGCAGCCCCAGCATTTT. It specifies CASSIGYGGQPQHF.

This clone was counted a single time. The chain employs TRBV2 and TRBJ1-1; possible D gene TRBD1, 6 bases. The V gene lost 5 bases and the J gene lost 2 bases, with 15 bases spanning the gap. This CDR3 has 15 residues. Germline V CDR1 and CDR2: SNHLY, FYNNEI. CDR3 sequence: CASSRLTGDNTEAFF. In DNA form, the CDR3 reads TGTGCCAGCAGTAGATTGACAGGTGATAACACTGAAGCTTTCTTT.

The DNA of the CDR3 is TGTGCCAGCAGCCTAATACAGGGGGATCGCACAGATACGCAGTATTTT. It is translated as CASSLIQGDRTDTQYF. V is TRBV7-6 and J is TRBJ2-3, with 8 bases identical to TRBD1. The length of the CDR3 is 16 residues. Germline assignment: CDR1 SGHVS and CDR2 FNYEAQ. V was pared by 5 bases and J by 1 base, with 8 bases of the junction left unmatched.

V usage is TRBV10-3 and J usage is TRBJ2-1; 10 bases line up with TRBD2. From germline, CDR1 is ENHRY and CDR2 SYGVKD. The ends lost 5 bases at V and 2 bases at J; junction bases unmatched: 6. The CDR3 length is 16 residues. The DNA of the CDR3 is TGTGCCATCAGTCTAGCGGGAGAGACGGCCTACAATGAGCAGTTCTTC. Its protein product is CAISLAGETAYNEQFF.

The chain links TRBV18 to TRBJ2-2, with 9 nucleotides matching TRBD2. CDR1 and CDR2 from the germline V gene are KGHSH and LQKENI. The V and J ends lost 1 base and 2 bases, in that order; junction bases with no gene match: 5. The CDR3 is 17 residues long. DNA of the CDR3: TGTGCCAGCTCACCACAGGGACTAGCCTTAAACACCGGGGAGCTGTTTTTT. Translating gives CASSPQGLALNTGELFF.